This TCR beta chain was retrieved from a study of lymphopenia after photon versus proton radiotherapy. Study outcomes and limitations: Survival link was tested only in deceased patients; proton benefit remains a possibility. A bigger post-nadir fall in TCR diversity correlated inversely with survival time in deceased patients. Relative stability marked proton patients; photon patients lost diversity and naive cells. Post-nadir diversity loss with photons came from oligoclonal expansion, particularly CD8+ Temra cells.

Libraries were prepared by immunoSEQ multiplex PCR; TCRdb keeps only in-frame clonotypes and omits some of them. The data hold 68,000 or so clones, with around 90% observed a single time. As concerns this clone: The antigen is unknown.

The sequence derives from a woman aged 70-85 years with pancreatic cancer. The sample was peripheral blood, taken from a patient treated with photon-based radiotherapy.

The CDR3, as DNA: TGCGCCAGCAGCCAAGATGGGCAGGGGGTCACTGAAGCTTTCTTT. As protein: CASSQDGQGVTEAFF. This chain links TRBV4-3 with TRBJ1-1; TRBD1 agrees at 7 bases. In germline, CDR1 is LGHNA, CDR2 YSLEER. The J segment lost 4 bases and the V segment lost 0 bases, leaving 5 bases of the junction unmatched. The CDR3 is 15 residues long.